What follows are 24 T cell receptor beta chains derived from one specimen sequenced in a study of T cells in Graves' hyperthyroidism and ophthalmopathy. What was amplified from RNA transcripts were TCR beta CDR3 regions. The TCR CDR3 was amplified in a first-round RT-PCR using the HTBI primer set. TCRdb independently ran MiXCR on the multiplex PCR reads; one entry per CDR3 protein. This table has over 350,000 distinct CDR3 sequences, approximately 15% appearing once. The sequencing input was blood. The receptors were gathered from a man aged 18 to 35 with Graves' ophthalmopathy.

CDR3 sequence: CASSFPPDRVPDTQYF. The CDR3 DNA reads as TGTGCCAGCAGTTTCCCCCCGGACAGAGTACCAGATACGCAGTATTTT. The rearrangement links TRBV6-1 to TRBJ2-3; possible D gene TRBD1, 6 bases. This CDR3 is built from 16 residues. Trimming shortened V by 5 bases and J by 4 bases, and 19 bases separated the two germline ends. From germline, CDR1 is MNHNS and CDR2 SASEGT.

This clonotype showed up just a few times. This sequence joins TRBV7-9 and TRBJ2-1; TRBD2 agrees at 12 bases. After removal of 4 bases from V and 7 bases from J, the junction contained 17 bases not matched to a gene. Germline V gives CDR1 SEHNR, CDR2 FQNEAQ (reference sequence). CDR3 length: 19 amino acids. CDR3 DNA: TGTGCCAGCAGCTCCCCTTCGGCTAGCGGGAGGGCCCTCGGTAATGAGCAGTTCTTC. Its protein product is CASSSPSASGRALGNEQFF.

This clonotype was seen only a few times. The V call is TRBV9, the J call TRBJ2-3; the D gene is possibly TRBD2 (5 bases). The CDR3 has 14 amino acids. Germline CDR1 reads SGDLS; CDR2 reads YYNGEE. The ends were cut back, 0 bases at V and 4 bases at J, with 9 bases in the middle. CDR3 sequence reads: CASSVATGSDTQYF. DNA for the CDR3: TGTGCCAGCAGCGTAGCTACGGGGTCAGATACGCAGTATTTT.

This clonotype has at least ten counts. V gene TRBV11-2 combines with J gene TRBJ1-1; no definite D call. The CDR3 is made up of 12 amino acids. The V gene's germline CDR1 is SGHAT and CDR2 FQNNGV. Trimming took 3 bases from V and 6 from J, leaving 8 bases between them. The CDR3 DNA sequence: TGTGCCAGCAGCTTGATAGAGTCTGAAGCTTTCTTT. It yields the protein CASSLIESEAFF. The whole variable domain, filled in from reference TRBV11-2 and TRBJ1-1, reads EAGVAQSPRYKIIEKRQSVAFWCNPISGHATLYWYQQILGQGPKLLIQFQNNGVVDDSQLPKDRFSAERLKGVDSTLKIQPAKLEDSAVYLCASSLIESEAFFGQGTRLTVV.

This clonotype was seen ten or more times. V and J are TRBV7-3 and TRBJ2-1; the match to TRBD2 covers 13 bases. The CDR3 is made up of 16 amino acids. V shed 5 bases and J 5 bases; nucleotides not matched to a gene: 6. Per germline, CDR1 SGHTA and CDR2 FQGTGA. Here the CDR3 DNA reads TGTGCCAGCAGCCCAACCGGGACTAGCGGGAACAATGAGCAGTTCTTC. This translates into CASSPTGTSGNNEQFF.

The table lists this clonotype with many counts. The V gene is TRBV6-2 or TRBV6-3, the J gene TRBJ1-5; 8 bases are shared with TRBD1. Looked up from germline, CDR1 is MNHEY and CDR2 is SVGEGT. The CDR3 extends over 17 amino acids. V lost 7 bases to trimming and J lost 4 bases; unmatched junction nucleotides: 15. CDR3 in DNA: TGTGCCAGCACCCAAGGTTTTGGACAGGGATTGAATCAGCCCCAGCATTTT. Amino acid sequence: CASTQGFGQGLNQPQHF.

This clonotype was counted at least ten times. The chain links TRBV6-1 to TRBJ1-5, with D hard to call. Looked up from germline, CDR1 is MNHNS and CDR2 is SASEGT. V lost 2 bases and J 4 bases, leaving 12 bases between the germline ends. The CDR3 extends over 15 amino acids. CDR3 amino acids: CASSELSYVNQPQHF. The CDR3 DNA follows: TGTGCCAGCAGTGAACTAAGCTATGTAAATCAGCCCCAGCATTTT.

The CDR3 nucleotides read TGTGCCAGCAGCTGGAGAATGGGGGATGGCTACACCTTC. This encodes CASSWRMGDGYTF. The rearrangement uses TRBV12-3 or TRBV12-4 and TRBJ1-2; D might be TRBD1 (5 bases). The V and J ends lost 6 bases and 6 bases respectively, with 14 bases between them. This CDR3 contains 13 residues.

The CDR3 nucleotides are TGCAGCGTGTTCGGGGGCACAGATACGCAGTATTTT. Its translation is CSVFGGTDTQYF. The chain links TRBV29-1 to TRBJ2-3; a weak D match, TRBD2 (5 bases). The length of the CDR3 is 12 residues. Germline CDR1 reads SQVTM; CDR2 reads ANQGSEA. Trimming removed 6 bases from V and 1 base from J, with 8 bases in between.

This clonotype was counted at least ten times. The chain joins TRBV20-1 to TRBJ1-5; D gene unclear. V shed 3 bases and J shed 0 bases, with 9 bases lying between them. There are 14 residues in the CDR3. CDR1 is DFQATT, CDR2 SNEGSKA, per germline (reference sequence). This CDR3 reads CSASTGISNQPQHF. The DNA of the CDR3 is TGCAGTGCTAGTACGGGAATTAGCAATCAGCCCCAGCATTTT.

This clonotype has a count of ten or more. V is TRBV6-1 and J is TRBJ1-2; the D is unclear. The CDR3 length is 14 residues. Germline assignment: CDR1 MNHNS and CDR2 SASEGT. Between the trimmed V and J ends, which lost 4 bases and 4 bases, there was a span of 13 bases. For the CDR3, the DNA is TGTGCCAGCAGTGCCCAAGGTTCCCTCTATGGCTACACCTTC. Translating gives CASSAQGSLYGYTF.

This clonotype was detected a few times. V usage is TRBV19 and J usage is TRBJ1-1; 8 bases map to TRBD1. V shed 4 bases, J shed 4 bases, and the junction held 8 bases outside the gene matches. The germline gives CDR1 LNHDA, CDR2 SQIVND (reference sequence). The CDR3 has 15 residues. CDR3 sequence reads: CASSTRGREGTEAFF. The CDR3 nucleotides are TGTGCCAGTAGTACCAGGGGGCGCGAGGGCACTGAAGCTTTCTTT.

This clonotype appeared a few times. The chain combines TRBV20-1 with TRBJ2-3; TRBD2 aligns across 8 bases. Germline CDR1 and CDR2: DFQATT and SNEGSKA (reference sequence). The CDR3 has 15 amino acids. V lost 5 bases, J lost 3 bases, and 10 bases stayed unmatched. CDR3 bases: TGCAGTGCTGGGGGAGGCGGGAGGTCGACAGATACGCAGTATTTT. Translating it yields CSAGGGGRSTDTQYF.

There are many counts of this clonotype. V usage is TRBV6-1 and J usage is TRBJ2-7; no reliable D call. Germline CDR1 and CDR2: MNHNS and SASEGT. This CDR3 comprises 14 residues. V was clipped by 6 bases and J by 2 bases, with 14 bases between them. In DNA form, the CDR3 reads TGTGCCAGCAGCAATACGGACGGAACCTACGAGCAGTACTTC. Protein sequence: CASSNTDGTYEQYF.

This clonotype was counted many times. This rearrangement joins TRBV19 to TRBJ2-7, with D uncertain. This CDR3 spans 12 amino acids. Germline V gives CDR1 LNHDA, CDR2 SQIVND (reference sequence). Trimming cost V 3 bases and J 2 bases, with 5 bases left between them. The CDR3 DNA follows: TGTGCCAGTAGTATCGACGCCTACGAGCAGTACTTC. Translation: CASSIDAYEQYF. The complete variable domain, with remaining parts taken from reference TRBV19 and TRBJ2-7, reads DGGITQSPKYLFRKEGQNVTLSCEQNLNHDAMYWYRQDPGQGLRLIYYSQIVNDFQKGDIAEGYSVSREKKESFPLTVTSAQKNPTAFYLCASSIDAYEQYFGPGTRLTVT.

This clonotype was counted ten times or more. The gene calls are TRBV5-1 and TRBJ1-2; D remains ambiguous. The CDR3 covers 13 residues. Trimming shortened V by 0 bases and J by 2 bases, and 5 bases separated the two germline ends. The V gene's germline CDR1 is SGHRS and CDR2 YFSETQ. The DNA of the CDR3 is TGCGCCAGCAGCTTGGGGGAAAACTATGGCTACACCTTC. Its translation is CASSLGENYGYTF.

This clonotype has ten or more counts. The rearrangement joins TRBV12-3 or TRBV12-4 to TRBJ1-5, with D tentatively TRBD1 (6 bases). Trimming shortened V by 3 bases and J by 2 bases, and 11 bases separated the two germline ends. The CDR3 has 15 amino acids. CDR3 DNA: TGTGCCAGCAGTTTTTTAGGGGGAGGCAATCAGCCCCAGCATTTT. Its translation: CASSFLGGGNQPQHF.

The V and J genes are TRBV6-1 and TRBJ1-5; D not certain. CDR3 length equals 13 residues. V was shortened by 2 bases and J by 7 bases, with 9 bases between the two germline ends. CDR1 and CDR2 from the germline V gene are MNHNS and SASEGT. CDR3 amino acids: CASSEIGRQPQHF. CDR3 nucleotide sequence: TGTGCCAGCAGTGAAATCGGGAGGCAGCCCCAGCATTTT.

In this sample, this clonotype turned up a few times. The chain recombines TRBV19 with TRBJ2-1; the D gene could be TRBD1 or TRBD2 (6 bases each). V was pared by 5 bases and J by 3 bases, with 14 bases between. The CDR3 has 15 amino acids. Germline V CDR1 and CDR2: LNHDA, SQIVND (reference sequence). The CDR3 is CASSLPGAIYNEQFF. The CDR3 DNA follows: TGTGCCAGTAGTTTACCGGGGGCGATCTACAATGAGCAGTTCTTC. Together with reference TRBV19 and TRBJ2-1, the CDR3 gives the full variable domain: DGGITQSPKYLFRKEGQNVTLSCEQNLNHDAMYWYRQDPGQGLRLIYYSQIVNDFQKGDIAEGYSVSREKKESFPLTVTSAQKNPTAFYLCASSLPGAIYNEQFFGPGTRLTVL.

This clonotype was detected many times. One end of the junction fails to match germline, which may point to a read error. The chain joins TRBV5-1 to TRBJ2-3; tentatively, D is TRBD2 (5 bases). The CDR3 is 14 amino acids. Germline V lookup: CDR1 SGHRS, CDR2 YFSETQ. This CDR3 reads CASSFGLSTDTQYF. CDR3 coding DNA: TGTGCCAGCAGCTTTGGACTTAGCACAGATACGCAGTATTTT.

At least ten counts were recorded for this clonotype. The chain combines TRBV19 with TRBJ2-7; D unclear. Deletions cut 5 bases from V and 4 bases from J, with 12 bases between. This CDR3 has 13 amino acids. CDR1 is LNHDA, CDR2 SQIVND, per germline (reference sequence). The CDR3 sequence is CASSLGKGYEQYF. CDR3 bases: TGTGCCAGTAGTCTAGGTAAAGGATACGAGCAGTACTTC. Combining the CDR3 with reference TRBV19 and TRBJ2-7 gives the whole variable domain DGGITQSPKYLFRKEGQNVTLSCEQNLNHDAMYWYRQDPGQGLRLIYYSQIVNDFQKGDIAEGYSVSREKKESFPLTVTSAQKNPTAFYLCASSLGKGYEQYFGPGTRLTVT.

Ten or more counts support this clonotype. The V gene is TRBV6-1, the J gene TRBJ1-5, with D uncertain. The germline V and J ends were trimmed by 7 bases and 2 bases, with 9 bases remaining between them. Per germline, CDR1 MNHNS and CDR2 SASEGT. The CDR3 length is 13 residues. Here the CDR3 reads CASNIGGNQPQHF. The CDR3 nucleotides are TGTGCCAGCAATATTGGGGGCAATCAGCCCCAGCATTTT.

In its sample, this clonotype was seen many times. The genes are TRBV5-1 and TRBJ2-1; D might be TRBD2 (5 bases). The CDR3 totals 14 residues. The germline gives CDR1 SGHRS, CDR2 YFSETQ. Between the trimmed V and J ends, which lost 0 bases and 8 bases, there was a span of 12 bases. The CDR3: CASSLVRKGDEQFF. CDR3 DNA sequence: TGCGCCAGCAGCTTGGTAAGGAAGGGAGATGAGCAGTTCTTC. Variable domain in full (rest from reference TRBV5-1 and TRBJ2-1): KAGVTQTPRYLIKTRGQQVTLSCSPISGHRSVSWYQQTPGQGLQFLFEYFSETQRNKGNFPGRFSGRQFSNSRSEMNVSTLELGDSALYLCASSLVRKGDEQFFGPGTRLTVL.

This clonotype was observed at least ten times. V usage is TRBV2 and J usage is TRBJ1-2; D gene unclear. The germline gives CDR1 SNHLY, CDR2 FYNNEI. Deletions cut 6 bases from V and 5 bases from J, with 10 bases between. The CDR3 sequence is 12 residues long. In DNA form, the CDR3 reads TGTGCCAGCAGAAACAGTCAGTATGGCTACACCTTC. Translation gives CASRNSQYGYTF.